This T cell receptor (beta chain) was found in a study of blood T cell repertoires in COVID-19. Study-level information: The cDNA or gDNA used as material had been derived from T cells, B-cell-depleted T cells, or PBMCs.

V was cut by 4 bases and J by 8 bases, with 16 bases left in between. CDR1 is SGHTS and CDR2 is YDEGEE in the germline V gene. CDR3 length: 15 residues. Original data processing: Reference gene primer amplification yielded estimated nucleated cell counts. Assay: immunoSEQ multiplex PCR; the TCRdb copy retains only in-frame clones and omits some. D and trimming come from the DNA, and the V and J calls and clone size come from that table. This table has around 33,000 clones, 75% appearing once. The genes are TRBV5-8 and TRBJ1-6; D not certain. The sample taken for sequencing was peripheral blood. The receptor was derived from an elderly man with active or convalescent COVID-19. For the CDR3, the DNA is TGTGCCAGCAGCGAGAACAGAGCGGCGGATTCACCCCTCCACTTT. It encodes CASSENRAADSPLHF.